These T cell receptor beta chains were read from a single sample in a study of shared clonotypes between healthy human individuals. The assay was immunoSEQ multiplex PCR, and TCRdb's table has in-frame clones only and misses some. The repertoire holds 450,000 to 500,000 clones, with 81% as singletons. What was sequenced was PBMCs. Source of these receptors: a woman aged 40-49 years in good health. Some clones in this sample may be carry-over from other donors' samples. Both conserved end residues are part of each CDR3. Fields, in order: J gene, D gene, V gene, CDR3 length, clone size, CDR3 protein, CDR3 DNA. The D gene is left open where the match is weak. Rows give clone size only sometimes, using once, few, many, or a class for an expanded clone.

j_call: TRBJ2-2
d_call: .
v_call: TRBV11-2
cdr3_length: 16
clone_size: .
cdr3_aa: CASSLDGGANTGELFF
cdr3_nt: TGTGCCAGCAGCTTAGACGGCGGTGCGAACACCGGGGAGCTGTTTTTT

j_call: TRBJ2-7
d_call: .
v_call: TRBV7-8
cdr3_length: 13
clone_size: .
cdr3_aa: CASSLGDGYEQYF
cdr3_nt: TGTGCCAGCAGCTTAGGTGATGGCTACGAGCAGTACTTC

j_call: TRBJ1-5
d_call: .
v_call: TRBV28
cdr3_length: 14
clone_size: .
cdr3_aa: CASTATGSNQPQHF
cdr3_nt: TGTGCCAGCACCGCGACAGGTAGCAATCAGCCCCAGCATTTT

j_call: TRBJ2-1
d_call: TRBD2
v_call: TRBV11-1
cdr3_length: 17
clone_size: .
cdr3_aa: CASSLASSGRALNEQFF
cdr3_nt: TGTGCCAGCAGCTTAGCTTCGAGCGGGAGGGCCCTCAATGAGCAGTTCTTC

j_call: TRBJ2-2
d_call: .
v_call: TRBV27
cdr3_length: 12
clone_size: .
cdr3_aa: CASRLAAGELFF
cdr3_nt: TGTGCCAGCAGACTAGCCGCCGGGGAGCTGTTTTTT

j_call: TRBJ1-4
d_call: .
v_call: TRBV6-1
cdr3_length: 15
clone_size: .
cdr3_aa: CASSEGHVTNEKLFF
cdr3_nt: TGTGCCAGCAGTGAAGGACACGTAACTAATGAAAAACTGTTTTTT

j_call: TRBJ1-2
d_call: .
v_call: TRBV23-1
cdr3_length: 16
clone_size: .
cdr3_aa: CASHAGRPQRADGYTF
cdr3_nt: TGCGCCAGCCACGCGGGCAGGCCTCAACGGGCAGATGGCTACACCTTC

j_call: TRBJ1-4
d_call: .
v_call: TRBV28
cdr3_length: 17
clone_size: .
cdr3_aa: CASTQPRQPATNEKLFF
cdr3_nt: TGTGCCAGCACCCAACCGAGACAACCTGCAACTAATGAAAAACTGTTTTTT

j_call: TRBJ2-6
d_call: .
v_call: TRBV18
cdr3_length: 17
clone_size: .
cdr3_aa: CASSPSPRVSGANVLTF
cdr3_nt: TGTGCCAGCTCACCCTCCCCCCGGGTCTCCGGGGCCAACGTCCTGACTTTC

j_call: TRBJ2-7
d_call: TRBD1
v_call: TRBV9
cdr3_length: 15
clone_size: few
cdr3_aa: CASSVSDRGFYEQYF
cdr3_nt: TGTGCCAGCAGCGTATCGGACAGGGGTTTTTACGAGCAGTACTTC

j_call: TRBJ2-7
d_call: TRBD2
v_call: TRBV14
cdr3_length: 16
clone_size: .
cdr3_aa: CASSKREWGRDYEQYF
cdr3_nt: TGTGCCAGCAGCAAGCGGGAGTGGGGCAGGGACTACGAGCAGTACTTC

j_call: TRBJ2-5
d_call: TRBD2
v_call: TRBV19
cdr3_length: 16
clone_size: many
cdr3_aa: CASSYTGGADQETQYF
cdr3_nt: TGTGCCAGTAGTTATACCGGGGGGGCCGATCAAGAGACCCAGTACTTC

j_call: TRBJ2-6
d_call: .
v_call: TRBV5-1
cdr3_length: 16
clone_size: .
cdr3_aa: CASSSRQTSGANVLTF
cdr3_nt: TGCGCCAGCAGCTCCAGACAGACCTCTGGGGCCAACGTCCTGACTTTC

j_call: TRBJ1-2
d_call: .
v_call: TRBV5-5
cdr3_length: 16
clone_size: .
cdr3_aa: CASSYASGLYNYGYTF
cdr3_nt: TGTGCCAGCAGCTACGCGTCGGGACTCTATAACTATGGCTACACCTTC

j_call: TRBJ1-3
d_call: .
v_call: TRBV28
cdr3_length: 12
clone_size: few
cdr3_aa: CASSLLGNTIYF
cdr3_nt: TGTGCCAGCAGTTTATTGGGGAACACCATATATTTT

j_call: TRBJ2-5
d_call: .
v_call: TRBV11-2
cdr3_length: 15
clone_size: .
cdr3_aa: CASSSIVGGAETQYF
cdr3_nt: TGTGCCAGCAGCTCCATAGTGGGGGGGGCAGAGACCCAGTACTTC

j_call: TRBJ2-7
d_call: TRBD2
v_call: TRBV7-3
cdr3_length: 13
clone_size: .
cdr3_aa: CASSWTSGSEQYF
cdr3_nt: TGTGCCAGCAGCTGGACTAGCGGGAGCGAGCAGTACTTC

j_call: TRBJ2-3
d_call: .
v_call: TRBV9
cdr3_length: 15
clone_size: once
cdr3_aa: CASSLWDSPTDTQYF
cdr3_nt: TGTGCCAGCAGCCTATGGGACTCTCCCACAGATACGCAGTATTTT

j_call: TRBJ2-7
d_call: TRBD1
v_call: TRBV5-1
cdr3_length: 14
clone_size: .
cdr3_aa: CASSPGQGEVEQYF
cdr3_nt: TGCGCCAGCAGCCCGGGACAGGGGGAGGTCGAGCAGTACTTC

j_call: TRBJ1-2
d_call: .
v_call: TRBV7-2
cdr3_length: 13
clone_size: .
cdr3_aa: CASSHGVAGGYTF
cdr3_nt: TGTGCCAGCAGCCATGGAGTAGCAGGTGGCTACACCTTC